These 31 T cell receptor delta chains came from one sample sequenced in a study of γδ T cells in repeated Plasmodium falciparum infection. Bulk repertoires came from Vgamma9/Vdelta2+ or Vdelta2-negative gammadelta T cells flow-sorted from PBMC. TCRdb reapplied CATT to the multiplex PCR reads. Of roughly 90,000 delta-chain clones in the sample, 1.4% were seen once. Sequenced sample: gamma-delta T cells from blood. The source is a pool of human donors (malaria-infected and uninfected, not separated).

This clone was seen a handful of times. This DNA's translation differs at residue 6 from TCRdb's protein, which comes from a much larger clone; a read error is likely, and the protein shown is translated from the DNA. The chain's CDR3 is CACDTAGLTGGVQKLIF. The CDR3, as DNA: TGTGCCTGTGACACCGCGGGGTTAACTGGGGGAGTACAAAAACTCATCTTT. The chain uses TRDV2 and TRDJ1; the match to TRDD3 covers 9 bases. As TCRdb names no J gene, one was assigned here on the basis of a DNA match to germline. Unmatched junction bases numbered 15, after V lost 0 bases and J lost 8 bases. This CDR3 has 17 residues. The germline gives CDR1 GEAIGNYY, CDR2 EKD.

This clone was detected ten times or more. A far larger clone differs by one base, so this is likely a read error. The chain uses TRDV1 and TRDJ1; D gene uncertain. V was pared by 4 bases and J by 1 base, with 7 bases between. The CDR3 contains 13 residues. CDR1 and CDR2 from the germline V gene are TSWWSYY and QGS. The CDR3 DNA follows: TGTGCTCTTGGGGCCCTAGCCACCGATAAACTCATCTTT. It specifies CALGALATDKLIF.

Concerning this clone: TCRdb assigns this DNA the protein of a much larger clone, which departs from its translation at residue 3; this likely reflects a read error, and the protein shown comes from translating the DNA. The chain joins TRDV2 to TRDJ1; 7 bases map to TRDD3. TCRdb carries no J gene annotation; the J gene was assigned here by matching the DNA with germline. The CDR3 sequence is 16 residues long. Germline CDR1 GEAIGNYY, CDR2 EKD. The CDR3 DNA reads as TGTGCCCGTGACCCCCTGGGTGTACTGGGGTCCGATAAACTCATCTTT. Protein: CARDPLGVLGSDKLIF.

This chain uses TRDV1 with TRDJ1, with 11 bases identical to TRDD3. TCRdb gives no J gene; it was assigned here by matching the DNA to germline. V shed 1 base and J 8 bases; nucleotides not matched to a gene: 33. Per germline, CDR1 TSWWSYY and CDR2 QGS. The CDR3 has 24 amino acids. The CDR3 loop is CALGERSGIDFLRCRYGGYAKLIF. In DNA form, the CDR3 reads TGTGCTCTTGGGGAACGATCGGGAATAGACTTCCTACGATGCCGCTATGGGGGATACGCCAAACTCATCTTT.

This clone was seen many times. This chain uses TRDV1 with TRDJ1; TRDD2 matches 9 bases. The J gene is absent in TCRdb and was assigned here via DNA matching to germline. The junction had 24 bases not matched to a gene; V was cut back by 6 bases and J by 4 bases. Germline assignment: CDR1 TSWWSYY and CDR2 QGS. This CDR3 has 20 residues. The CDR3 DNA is TGTGCTCTTGGACCAAGTCCCCTTCCTACGGGGTTGGGGGAGGTCGATAAACTCATCTTT. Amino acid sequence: CALGPSPLPTGLGEVDKLIF.

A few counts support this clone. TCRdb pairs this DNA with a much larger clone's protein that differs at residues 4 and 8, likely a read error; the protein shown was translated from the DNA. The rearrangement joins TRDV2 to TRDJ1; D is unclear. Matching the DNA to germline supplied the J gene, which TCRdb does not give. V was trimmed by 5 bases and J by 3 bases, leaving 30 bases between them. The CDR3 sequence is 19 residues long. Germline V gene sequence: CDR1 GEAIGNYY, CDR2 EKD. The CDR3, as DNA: TGTGCCTGTGGCACATTGCGTGAGGGACACCCTTTCGAGCCCGATAAACTCATCTTT. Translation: CACGTLREGHPFEPDKLIF.

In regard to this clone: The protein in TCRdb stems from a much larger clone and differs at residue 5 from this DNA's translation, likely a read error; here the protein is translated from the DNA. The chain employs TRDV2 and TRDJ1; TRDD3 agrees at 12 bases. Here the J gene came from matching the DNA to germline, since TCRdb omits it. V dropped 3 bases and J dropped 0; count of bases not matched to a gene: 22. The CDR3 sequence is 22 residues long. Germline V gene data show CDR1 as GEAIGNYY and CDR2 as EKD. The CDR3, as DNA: TGTGCCTGTGACCCCCCCGATTCAGGCCCACTGGGGGATACTCCGGACACCGATAAACTCATCTTT. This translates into CACDPPDSGPLGDTPDTDKLIF.

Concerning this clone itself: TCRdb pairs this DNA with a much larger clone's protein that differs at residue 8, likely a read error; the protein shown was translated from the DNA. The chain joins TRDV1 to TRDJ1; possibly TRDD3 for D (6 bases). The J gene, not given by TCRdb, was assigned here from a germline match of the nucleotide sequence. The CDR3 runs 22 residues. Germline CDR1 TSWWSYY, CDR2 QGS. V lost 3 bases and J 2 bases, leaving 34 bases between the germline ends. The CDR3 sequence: CALGDHHCFFHWAALRTDKLIF. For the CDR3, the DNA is TGTGCTCTTGGGGACCATCACTGCTTCTTTCACTGGGCCGCCCTCCGTACCGATAAACTCATCTTT.

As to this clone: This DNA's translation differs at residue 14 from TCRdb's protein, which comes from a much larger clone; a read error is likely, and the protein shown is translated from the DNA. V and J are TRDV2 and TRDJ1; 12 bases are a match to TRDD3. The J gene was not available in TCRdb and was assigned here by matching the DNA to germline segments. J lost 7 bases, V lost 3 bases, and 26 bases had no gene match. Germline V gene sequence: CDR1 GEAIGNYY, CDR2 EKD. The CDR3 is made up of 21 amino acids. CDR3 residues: CACDRVSPTGGYPHGRGKLIF. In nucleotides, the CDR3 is TGTGCCTGTGACCGTGTTTCCCCCACTGGGGGATACCCGCACGGACGAGGTAAACTCATCTTT.

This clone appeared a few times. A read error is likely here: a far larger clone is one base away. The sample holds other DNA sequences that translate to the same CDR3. For the CDR3, the DNA is TGTGCTCTTGGGGAACTGCTACAATCTCCGATGGGACTCATCTTT. It translates to CALGELLQSPMGLIF. The V call is TRDV1, the J call TRDJ1; D is unclear. CDR1 and CDR2 (germline): TSWWSYY, QGS. V lost 0 bases, J lost 10 bases, and 18 bases lay in between. CDR3 length: 15 residues.

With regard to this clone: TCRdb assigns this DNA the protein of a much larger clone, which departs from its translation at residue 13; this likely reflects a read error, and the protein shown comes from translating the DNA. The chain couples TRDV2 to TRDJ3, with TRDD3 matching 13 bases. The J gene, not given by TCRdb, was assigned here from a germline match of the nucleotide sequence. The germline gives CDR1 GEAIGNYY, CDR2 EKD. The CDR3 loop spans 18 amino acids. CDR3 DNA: TGTGCCTGTGACCTACTGGGGGATACGCATTGGGACGCCCGACAGATGTTTTTC. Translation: CACDLLGDTHWDARQMFF.

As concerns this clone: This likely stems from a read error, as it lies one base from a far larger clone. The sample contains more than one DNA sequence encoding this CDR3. CDR3 in DNA: TGTGCTCTTGGGGATAACTACGGGGAAACCGATAAACTCATTTTT. Translation gives CALGDNYGETDKLIF. TRDV1 is the V gene, and the J gene was not called; the table names TRDD3, a call not compared with the DNA. CDR1 is TSWWSYY, CDR2 QGS, per germline. This CDR3 comprises 15 residues.

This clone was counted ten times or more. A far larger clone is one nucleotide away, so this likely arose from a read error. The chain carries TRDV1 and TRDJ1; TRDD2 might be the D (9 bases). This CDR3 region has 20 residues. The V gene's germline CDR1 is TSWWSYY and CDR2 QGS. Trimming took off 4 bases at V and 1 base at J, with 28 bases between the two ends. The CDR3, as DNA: TGTGCTCTTGGGGGACTCTCCTTCCTACGGGAGGGATACGGCACCGATAAACTCATCTTT. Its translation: CALGGLSFLREGYGTDKLIF.

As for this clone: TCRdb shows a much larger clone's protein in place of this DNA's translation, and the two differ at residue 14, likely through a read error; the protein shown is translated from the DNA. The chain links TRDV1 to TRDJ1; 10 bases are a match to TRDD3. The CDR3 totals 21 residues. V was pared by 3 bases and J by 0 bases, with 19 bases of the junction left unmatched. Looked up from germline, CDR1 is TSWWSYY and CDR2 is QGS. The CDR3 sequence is CALGDVPNPVLGDADTDKLIF. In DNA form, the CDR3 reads TGTGCTCTTGGGGACGTGCCTAACCCTGTACTGGGGGATGCAGACACCGATAAACTCATCTTT.

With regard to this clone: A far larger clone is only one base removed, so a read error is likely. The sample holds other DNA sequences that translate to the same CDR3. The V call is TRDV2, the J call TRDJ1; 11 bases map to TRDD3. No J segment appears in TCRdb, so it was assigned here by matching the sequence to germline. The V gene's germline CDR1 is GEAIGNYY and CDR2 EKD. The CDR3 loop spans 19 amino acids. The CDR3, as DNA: TGTGCCTGCGACACTGTTGGGGGATACGAGGGGGGATACACCGATAAACTCATCTTT. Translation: CACDTVGGYEGGYTDKLIF.

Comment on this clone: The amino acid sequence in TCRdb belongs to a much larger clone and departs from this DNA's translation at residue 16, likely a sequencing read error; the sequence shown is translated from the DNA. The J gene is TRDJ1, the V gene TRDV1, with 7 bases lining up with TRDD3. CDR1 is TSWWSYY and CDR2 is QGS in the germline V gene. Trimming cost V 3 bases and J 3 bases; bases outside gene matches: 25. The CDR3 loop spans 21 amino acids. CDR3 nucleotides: TGTGCTCTTGGGGAGCTTGGGGGCCTCTGCCCTAGCCCTGGGGGCGCCGATAAACTCATCTTT. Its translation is CALGELGGLCPSPGGADKLIF.

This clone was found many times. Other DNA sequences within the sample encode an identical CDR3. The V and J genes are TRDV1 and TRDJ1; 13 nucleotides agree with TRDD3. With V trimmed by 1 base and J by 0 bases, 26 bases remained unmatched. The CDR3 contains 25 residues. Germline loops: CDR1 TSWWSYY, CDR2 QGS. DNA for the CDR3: TGTGCTCTTGGGGAACCGCGTTCCTACGTACTTACTGGGGGATACGCCGGACCGTACACCGATAAACTCATCTTT. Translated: CALGEPRSYVLTGGYAGPYTDKLIF.

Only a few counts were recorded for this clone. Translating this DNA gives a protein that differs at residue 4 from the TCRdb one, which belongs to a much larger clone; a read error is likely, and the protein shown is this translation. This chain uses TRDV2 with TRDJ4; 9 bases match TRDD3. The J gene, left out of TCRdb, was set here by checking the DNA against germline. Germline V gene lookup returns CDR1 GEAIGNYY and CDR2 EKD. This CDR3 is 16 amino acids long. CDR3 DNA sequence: TGTGCCTGTAACACAGTGGGGGATAGCCTACCCAGACCCCTGATCTTT. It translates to CACNTVGDSLPRPLIF.

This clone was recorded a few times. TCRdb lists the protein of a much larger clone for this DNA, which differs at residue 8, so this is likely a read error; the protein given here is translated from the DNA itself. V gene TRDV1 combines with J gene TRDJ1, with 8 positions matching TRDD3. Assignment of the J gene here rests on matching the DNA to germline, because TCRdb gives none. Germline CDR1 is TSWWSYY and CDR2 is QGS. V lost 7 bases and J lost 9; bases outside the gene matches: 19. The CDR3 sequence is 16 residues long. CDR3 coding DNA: TGTGCTCTTGCCGTTCCTGTGGCCTACTGGGGGTCCGAACTCATCTTT. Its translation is CALAVPVAYWGSELIF.

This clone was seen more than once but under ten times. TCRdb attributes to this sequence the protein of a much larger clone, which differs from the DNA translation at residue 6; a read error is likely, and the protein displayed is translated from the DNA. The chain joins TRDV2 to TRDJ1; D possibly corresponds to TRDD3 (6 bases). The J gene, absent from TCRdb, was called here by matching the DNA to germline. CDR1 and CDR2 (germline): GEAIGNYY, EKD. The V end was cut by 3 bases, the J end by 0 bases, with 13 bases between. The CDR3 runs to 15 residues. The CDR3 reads CACDRGMGDTDKLIF. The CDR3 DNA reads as TGTGCCTGTGACCGCGGGATGGGGGACACCGATAAACTCATCTTT.

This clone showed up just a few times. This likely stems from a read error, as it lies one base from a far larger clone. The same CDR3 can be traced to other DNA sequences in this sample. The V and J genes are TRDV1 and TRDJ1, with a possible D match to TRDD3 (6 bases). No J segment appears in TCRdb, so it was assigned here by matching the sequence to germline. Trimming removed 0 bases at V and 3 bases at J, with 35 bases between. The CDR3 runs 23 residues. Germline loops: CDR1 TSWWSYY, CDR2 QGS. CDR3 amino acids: CALGELFPSTLIIGGSGSDKLIF. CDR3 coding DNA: TGTGCTCTTGGGGAACTGTTTCCATCCACACTTATAATTGGGGGGTCTGGATCCGATAAACTCATCTTT.

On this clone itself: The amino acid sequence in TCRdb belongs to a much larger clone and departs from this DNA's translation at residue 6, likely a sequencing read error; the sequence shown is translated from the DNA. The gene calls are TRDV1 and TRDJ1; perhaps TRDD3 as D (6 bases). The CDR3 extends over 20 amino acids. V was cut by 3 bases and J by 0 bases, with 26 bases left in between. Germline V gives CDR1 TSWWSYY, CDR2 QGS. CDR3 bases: TGTGCTCTTGGGGATTCTTATCTCAGGGGGACCCGTCCGTACACCGATAAACTCATCTTT. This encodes CALGDSYLRGTRPYTDKLIF.

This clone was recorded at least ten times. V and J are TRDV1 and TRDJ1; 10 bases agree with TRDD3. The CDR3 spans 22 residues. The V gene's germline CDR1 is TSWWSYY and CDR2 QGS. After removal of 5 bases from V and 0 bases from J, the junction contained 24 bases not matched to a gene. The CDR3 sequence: CALGTRYSFYWGIGGYTDKLIF. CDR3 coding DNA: TGTGCTCTTGGGACACGGTATTCTTTCTACTGGGGGATTGGAGGGTACACCGATAAACTCATCTTT.

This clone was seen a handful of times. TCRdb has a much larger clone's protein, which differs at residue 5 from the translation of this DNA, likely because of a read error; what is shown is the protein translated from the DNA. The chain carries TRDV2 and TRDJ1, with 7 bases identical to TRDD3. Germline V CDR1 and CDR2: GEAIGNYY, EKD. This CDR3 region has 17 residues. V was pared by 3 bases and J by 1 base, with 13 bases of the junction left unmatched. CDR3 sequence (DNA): TGTGCCTGTGACCCTAAACGCGGATACGCTCCCACCGATAAACTCATCTTT. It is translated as CACDPKRGYAPTDKLIF.

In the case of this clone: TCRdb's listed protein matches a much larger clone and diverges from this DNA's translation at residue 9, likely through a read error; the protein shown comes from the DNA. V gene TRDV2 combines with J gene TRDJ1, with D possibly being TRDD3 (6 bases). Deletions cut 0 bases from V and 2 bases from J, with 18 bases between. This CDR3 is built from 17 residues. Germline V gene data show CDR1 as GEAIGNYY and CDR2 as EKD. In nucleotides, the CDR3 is TGTGCCTGTGACACCAGAACCCGAGCGGGGGGAACCGATAAACTCATCTTT. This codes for CACDTRTRAGGTDKLIF.

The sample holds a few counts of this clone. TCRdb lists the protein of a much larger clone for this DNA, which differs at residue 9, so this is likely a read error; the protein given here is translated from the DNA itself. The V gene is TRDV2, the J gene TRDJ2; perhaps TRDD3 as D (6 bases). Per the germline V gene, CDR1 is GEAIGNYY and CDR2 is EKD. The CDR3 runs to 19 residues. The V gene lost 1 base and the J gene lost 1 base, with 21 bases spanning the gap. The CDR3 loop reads CACDTLDWEITNLTAQLFF. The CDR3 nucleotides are TGTGCCTGTGACACTTTAGACTGGGAGATAACCAATTTGACAGCACAACTCTTCTTT.

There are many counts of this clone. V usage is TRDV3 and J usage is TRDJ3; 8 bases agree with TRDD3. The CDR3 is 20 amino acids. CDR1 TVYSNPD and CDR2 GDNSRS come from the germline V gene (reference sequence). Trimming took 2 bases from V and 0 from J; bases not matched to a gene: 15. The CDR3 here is CAFVSSRTGGTSWDTRQMFF. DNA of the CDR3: TGTGCCTTTGTGTCGTCCCGTACTGGGGGGACCTCCTGGGACACCCGACAGATGTTTTTC.

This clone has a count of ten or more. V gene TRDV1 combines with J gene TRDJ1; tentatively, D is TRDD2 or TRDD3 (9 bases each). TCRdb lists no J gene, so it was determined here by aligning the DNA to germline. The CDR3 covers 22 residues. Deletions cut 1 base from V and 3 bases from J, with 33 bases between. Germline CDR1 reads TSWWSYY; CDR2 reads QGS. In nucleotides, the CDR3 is TGTGCTCTTGGGGAACCAACCCCCCTTCCTACTTATGGGGGATATAGCCCCGATAAACTCATCTTT. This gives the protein CALGEPTPLPTYGGYSPDKLIF.

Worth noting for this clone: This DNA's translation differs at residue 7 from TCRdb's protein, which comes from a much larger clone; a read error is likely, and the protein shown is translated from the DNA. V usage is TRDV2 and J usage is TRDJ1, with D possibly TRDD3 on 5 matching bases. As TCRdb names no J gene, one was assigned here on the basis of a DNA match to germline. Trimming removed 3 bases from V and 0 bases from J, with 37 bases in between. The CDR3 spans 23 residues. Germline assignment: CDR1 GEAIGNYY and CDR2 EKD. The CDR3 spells CACDALGPLTNRRGDGNTDKLIF. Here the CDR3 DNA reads TGTGCCTGTGACGCTTTGGGGCCCCTTACCAACCGTCGGGGAGATGGGAACACCGATAAACTCATCTTT.

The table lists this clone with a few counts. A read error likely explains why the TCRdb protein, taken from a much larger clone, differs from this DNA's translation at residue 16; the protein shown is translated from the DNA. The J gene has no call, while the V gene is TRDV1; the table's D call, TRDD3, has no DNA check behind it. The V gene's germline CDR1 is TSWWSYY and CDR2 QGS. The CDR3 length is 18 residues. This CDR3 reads CALGEYTYVWVYTDKPIF. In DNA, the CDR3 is TGTGCTCTTGGGGAATACACCTACGTTTGGGTTTACACCGATAAACCCATCTTT.

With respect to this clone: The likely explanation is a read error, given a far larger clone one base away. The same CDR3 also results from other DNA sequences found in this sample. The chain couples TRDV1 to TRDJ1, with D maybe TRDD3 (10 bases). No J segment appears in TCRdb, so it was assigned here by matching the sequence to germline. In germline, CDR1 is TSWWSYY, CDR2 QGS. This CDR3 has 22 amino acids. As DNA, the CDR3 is TGTGCCCTTGGGGATCCGAGCCTTCCTACGTACTGGGGGATTAGAATTTCCCCCAAACTCATCTTT. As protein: CALGDPSLPTYWGIRISPKLIF.